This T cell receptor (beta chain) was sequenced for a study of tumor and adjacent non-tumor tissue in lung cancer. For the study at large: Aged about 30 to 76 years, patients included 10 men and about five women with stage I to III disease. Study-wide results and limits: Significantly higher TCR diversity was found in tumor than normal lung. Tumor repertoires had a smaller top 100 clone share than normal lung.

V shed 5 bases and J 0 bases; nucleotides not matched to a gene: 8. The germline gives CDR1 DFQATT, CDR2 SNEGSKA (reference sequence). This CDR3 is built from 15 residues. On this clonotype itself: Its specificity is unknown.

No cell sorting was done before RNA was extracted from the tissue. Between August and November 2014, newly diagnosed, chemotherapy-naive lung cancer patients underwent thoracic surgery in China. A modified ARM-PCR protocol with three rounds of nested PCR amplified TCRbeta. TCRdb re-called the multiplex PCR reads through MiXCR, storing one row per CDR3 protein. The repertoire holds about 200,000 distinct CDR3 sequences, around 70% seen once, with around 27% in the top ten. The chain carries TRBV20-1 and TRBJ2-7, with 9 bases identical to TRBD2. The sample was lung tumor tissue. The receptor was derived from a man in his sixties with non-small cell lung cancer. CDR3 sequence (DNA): TGCAGTGCTGATAATCTAGCGGGATTCTCCTACGAGCAGTACTTC. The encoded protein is CSADNLAGFSYEQYF.